This T cell receptor (beta chain) appears in the sequencing data of a study of blood T cell repertoires in COVID-19. Turning to the study itself: COVID-19 samples collected from the United States, Italy and Spain covered acute and convalescent phases.

Data came from immunoSEQ multiplex PCR; TCRdb stores just in-frame clones and leaves some out. In the table there are 350,000 or so clones, roughly 90% of which are singletons. The age range of participants was about 18 to 90 years, with residence in about two dozen US areas. Recovery meant two consecutive negative NP/OP PCR tests, professional clearance, or resolved symptoms. The sequence derives from a woman in her 30s who had recovered from COVID-19. The sequenced material came from PBMCs or T cells enriched from blood (not recorded which).

The CDR3 DNA is TGTGCCACCAAACCCGGGACAGGGAGAGAGACCCAGTACTTC. It encodes CATKPGTGRETQYF. The gene calls are TRBV10-3 and TRBJ2-5, with 9 positions matching TRBD1. From germline, CDR1 is ENHRY and CDR2 SYGVKD. The CDR3 totals 14 residues. V shed 10 bases, J shed 4 bases, and the junction held 10 bases outside the gene matches.